The rows below give T cell receptor beta chains drawn from one sample of a study of beta chain features in type 1 diabetes. The data were produced by immunoSEQ multiplex PCR, yet TCRdb's version contains in-frame clones alone and is incomplete. There are fewer than 25,000 clones in the sample; under 75% occur only once, and 4.2% lies in the top ten. Sequencing was carried out using Tregs from blood. The receptors were sampled from a man aged 18 to 35 with type 1 diabetes. Both conserved end residues are part of each CDR3. D genes are given only for firm matches. A row's size may be missing; if present it is once, few, many or a size class.

d_gene: TRBD2; j_gene: TRBJ2-3; v_gene: TRBV5-1; abundance: .; CDR3nt: TGCGCCAGCAGCATCCGACTAGCGGGGGGGCAAGATACGCAGTATTTT; CDR3aa: CASSIRLAGGQDTQYF
d_gene: .; j_gene: TRBJ1-2; v_gene: TRBV18; abundance: .; CDR3nt: TGTGCCAGCTCACCACCGAATCCTCAGGGGCATCTTGGAGATGGCTACACCTTC; CDR3aa: CASSPPNPQGHLGDGYTF
d_gene: .; j_gene: TRBJ2-5; v_gene: TRBV7-9; abundance: few; CDR3nt: TGTGCCAGCAGCTCAAAAGAGACCCAGTACTTC; CDR3aa: CASSSKETQYF
d_gene: .; j_gene: TRBJ1-1; v_gene: TRBV28; abundance: .; CDR3nt: TGTGCCAGCAGCTTAGCCGGTGGCACTGAAGCTTTCTTT; CDR3aa: CASSLAGGTEAFF
d_gene: TRBD1; j_gene: TRBJ2-2; v_gene: TRBV4-1; abundance: .; CDR3nt: TGCGCCAGCAGCTTAGGACAGGGGGCTGGAACCGGGGAGCTGTTTTTT; CDR3aa: CASSLGQGAGTGELFF
d_gene: TRBD2; j_gene: TRBJ2-7; v_gene: TRBV6-5; abundance: .; CDR3nt: TGTGCCAGCAGAGCCCTAGCGGGGGGCTCCTACGAGCAGTACTTC; CDR3aa: CASRALAGGSYEQYF
d_gene: .; j_gene: TRBJ2-1; v_gene: TRBV11-2; abundance: few; CDR3nt: TGTGCCAGCAGCTTATCCCTTCTGGGCTACTCCTACAATGAGCAGTTCTTC; CDR3aa: CASSLSLLGYSYNEQFF
d_gene: TRBD1; j_gene: TRBJ1-1; v_gene: TRBV5-1; abundance: once; CDR3nt: TGCGCCAGCAGACCTACGCGGGACAGTTCCACTGAAGCTTTCTTT; CDR3aa: CASRPTRDSSTEAFF
d_gene: .; j_gene: TRBJ2-3; v_gene: TRBV7-9; abundance: .; CDR3nt: TGTGCCAGCAGCCCCGACTTAACGGTTACCGATACGCAGTATTTT; CDR3aa: CASSPDLTVTDTQYF
d_gene: TRBD1; j_gene: TRBJ2-3; v_gene: TRBV29-1; abundance: .; CDR3nt: TGCAGCGTGGACAGGGGAGGCACAGATACGCAGTATTTT; CDR3aa: CSVDRGGTDTQYF
d_gene: .; j_gene: TRBJ1-2; v_gene: TRBV18; abundance: few; CDR3nt: TGTGCCAGCTCACCAGAGGGAGGGATGACCTATGGCTACACCTTC; CDR3aa: CASSPEGGMTYGYTF
d_gene: TRBD1; j_gene: TRBJ2-1; v_gene: TRBV4-2; abundance: .; CDR3nt: TGTGCCAGCAGCCAAGATCCGGGACAGCGATACAATGAGCAGTTCTTC; CDR3aa: CASSQDPGQRYNEQFF
d_gene: TRBD2; j_gene: TRBJ2-7; v_gene: TRBV4-1; abundance: .; CDR3nt: TGCGCCAGCAGCCGCAGGACTAGCGGGATACTGTCCTACGAGCAGTACTTC; CDR3aa: CASSRRTSGILSYEQYF
d_gene: TRBD1; j_gene: TRBJ1-3; v_gene: TRBV9; abundance: .; CDR3nt: TGTGCCAGCAGCGCTTATGGGACAGGCTCTGGAAACACCATATATTTT; CDR3aa: CASSAYGTGSGNTIYF